Shown below are 30 T cell receptor beta chains from a single sample sequenced in a study of blood T cell repertoires in COVID-19. Sequencing used immunoSEQ multiplex PCR; TCRdb keeps in-frame clones, though not all of them. Altogether fewer than 300,000 clones are present, 80% to 95% being singletons, with the ten largest covering around 1.1%. Sequencing used PBMCs or T cells enriched from blood (not recorded which). These receptors were taken from a woman younger than 45 who had recovered from COVID-19.

V and J are TRBV7-3 and TRBJ2-2, with D possibly TRBD1 on 6 matching bases. CDR3 size: 15 residues. V was clipped by 4 bases and J by 0 bases, with 9 bases between them. Germline V gene data show CDR1 as SGHTA and CDR2 as FQGTGA. This CDR3 is CASSSDSPNTGELFF. The DNA for the CDR3 is TGTGCCAGCAGCTCGGACAGCCCGAACACCGGGGAGCTGTTTTTT.

This clone was counted between two and nine times. The chain uses TRBV29-1 and TRBJ1-1; D gene unclear. CDR1 and CDR2 from the germline V gene are SQVTM and ANQGSEA. Trimming removed 7 bases at V and 5 bases at J, with 14 bases between. The CDR3 extends over 12 amino acids. The CDR3 loop is CSGGRRETEAFF. In DNA form, the CDR3 reads TGCAGCGGTGGACGGCGGGAGACTGAAGCTTTCTTT.

The chain couples TRBV2 to TRBJ2-7, with D perhaps TRBD1 (5 bases). Trimming stripped 6 bases from V and 3 bases from J, with 9 bases between. In germline, CDR1 is SNHLY, CDR2 FYNNEI. The CDR3 sequence is 12 residues long. DNA for the CDR3: TGTGCCAGCAGAAGCGACAGCTACGAGCAGTACTTC. It specifies CASRSDSYEQYF. The full variable domain, its missing parts supplied by reference TRBV2 and TRBJ2-7, is EPEVTQTPSHQVTQMGQEVILRCVPISNHLYFYWYRQILGQKVEFLVSFYNNEISEKSEIFDDQFSVERPDGSNFTLKIRSTKLEDSAMYFCASRSDSYEQYFGPGTRLTVT.

The J gene is TRBJ1-2, the V gene TRBV28; 7 positions agree with TRBD1. This CDR3 has 14 residues. Trimming cost V 4 bases and J 5 bases; bases outside gene matches: 7. The germline gives CDR1 MDHEN, CDR2 SYDVKM. CDR3 amino acids: CASSSTGQGYGYTF. In nucleotides, the CDR3 is TGTGCCAGCAGTTCGACAGGGCAAGGGTATGGCTACACCTTC.

The V gene is TRBV14, the J gene TRBJ2-1; no definite D call. There are 16 residues in the CDR3. Trimming took 4 bases from V and 0 from J, leaving 13 bases between them. Germline lookup yields CDR1 SGHDN and CDR2 FVKESK. The CDR3, as DNA: TGTGCCAGCAGCCTCCGAGAGGCTAGCTCCTACAATGAGCAGTTCTTC. Translating it yields CASSLREASSYNEQFF.

The chain carries TRBV28 and TRBJ1-1; D is possibly TRBD1 (6 bases). Germline V lookup: CDR1 MDHEN, CDR2 SYDVKM. V shed 9 bases and J shed 4 bases, with 15 bases lying between them. This CDR3 region has 13 residues. CDR3 sequence reads: CASIGQSGTEAFF. In nucleotides, the CDR3 is TGTGCCAGTATCGGACAGTCGGGCACTGAAGCTTTCTTT.

The chain has TRBV2 and TRBJ2-1, with 14 bases identical to TRBD2. The CDR3 length is 14 residues. Germline V gene lookup returns CDR1 SNHLY and CDR2 FYNNEI. V was pared by 9 bases and J by 7 bases, with 5 bases of the junction left unmatched. CDR3 sequence: CASGLAGGGNEQFF. CDR3 coding DNA: TGTGCCAGTGGACTAGCGGGAGGTGGGAATGAGCAGTTCTTC.

The chain combines TRBV5-8 with TRBJ1-5, with TRBD1 as a possible D gene (5 bases). The CDR3 is 15 residues long. Trimming left V 0 bases short and J 3 bases short, with 10 bases between. Germline lookup yields CDR1 SGHTS and CDR2 YDEGEE. As DNA, the CDR3 is TGTGCCAGCAGCTTGGAGGGGCGGCTCAATCAGCCCCAGCATTTT. This codes for CASSLEGRLNQPQHF.

The chain combines TRBV7-2 with TRBJ2-3; 8 positions agree with TRBD1. CDR1 is SGHTA and CDR2 is FQGNSA in the germline V gene. This CDR3 contains 15 residues. The V and J ends lost 5 bases and 1 base, in that order; junction bases with no gene match: 5. Here the CDR3 DNA reads TGTGCCAGCAGCCCTCAGACAGGGGGCACAGATACGCAGTATTTT. Protein sequence: CASSPQTGGTDTQYF.

This rearrangement joins TRBV6-2 or TRBV6-3 to TRBJ2-1; TRBD1 matches 9 bases. This CDR3 contains 18 residues. Trimming cost V 2 bases and J 6 bases; bases outside gene matches: 14. Germline CDR1 reads MNHEY; CDR2 reads SVGEGT. The chain's CDR3 is CASSYPSHAGTGTNEQFF. In DNA form, the CDR3 reads TGTGCCAGCAGTTACCCTTCCCATGCCGGGACAGGGACCAATGAGCAGTTCTTC.

This clone was detected once. V and J are TRBV7-9 and TRBJ1-1; 12 bases align to TRBD1. There are 15 residues in the CDR3. Unmatched junction bases numbered 8, after V lost 5 bases and J lost 7 bases. Germline CDR1 SEHNR, CDR2 FQNEAQ (reference sequence). The CDR3 sequence: CASSPGTGGNLEAFF. The CDR3 DNA follows: TGTGCCAGCAGCCCAGGGACAGGGGGCAATCTTGAAGCTTTCTTT.

The chain combines TRBV5-4 with TRBJ2-3; D might be TRBD1 (5 bases). The CDR3 has 16 amino acids. The germline CDR1 and CDR2 sequences are SGHNT and YYREEE (reference sequence). V lost 3 bases to trimming and J lost 2 bases, with 16 bases between them. CDR3 amino acids: CASSSSGQGFTDTQYF. The CDR3 DNA is TGTGCCAGCAGCTCGTCCGGTCAGGGCTTCACAGATACGCAGTATTTT.

The V and J genes are TRBV28 and TRBJ1-5; D perhaps matches TRBD1 (5 bases). The germline V gene has CDR1 MDHEN and CDR2 SYDVKM. The CDR3 runs 14 residues. V lost 7 bases and J 7 bases, leaving 17 bases between the germline ends. CDR3 amino acids: CASIRGGAGQPQHF. Written as DNA, the CDR3 is TGTGCCAGCATTCGGGGAGGGGCTGGGCAGCCCCAGCATTTT.

Worth noting for this clone: Other DNA sequences within the sample encode an identical CDR3. The rearrangement joins TRBV28 to TRBJ2-3; 9 positions agree with TRBD2. The trim removed 2 bases at V and 0 bases at J, leaving 0 bases unmatched. The V gene's germline CDR1 is MDHEN and CDR2 SYDVKM. The CDR3 is 15 residues long. As DNA, the CDR3 is TGTGCCAGCAGTTTAACTAGCGGGAGCACAGATACGCAGTATTTT. Residues: CASSLTSGSTDTQYF. Variable domain in full (rest from reference TRBV28 and TRBJ2-3): DVKVTQSSRYLVKRTGEKVFLECVQDMDHENMFWYRQDPGLGLRLIYFSYDVKMKEKGDIPEGYSVSREKKERFSLILESASTNQTSMYLCASSLTSGSTDTQYFGPGTRLTVL.

The chain couples TRBV18 to TRBJ1-1; D is uncertain. The CDR3 runs to 13 residues. Trimming left V 3 bases short and J 0 bases short, with 5 bases between. The germline CDR1 and CDR2 sequences are KGHSH and LQKENI. The CDR3 nucleotides read TGTGCCAGCTCACCTACAATGAACACTGAAGCTTTCTTT. This sequence encodes CASSPTMNTEAFF.

Only a few counts were recorded for this clone. V is TRBV14 and J is TRBJ2-7; no clear D gene. CDR3 length: 11 amino acids. V was cut by 0 bases and J by 6 bases, with 3 bases left in between. The germline V gene encodes CDR1 SGHDN and CDR2 FVKESK. In nucleotides, the CDR3 is TGTGCCAGCAGCCAAGATCTCGAGCAGTACTTC. It yields the protein CASSQDLEQYF.

The chain carries TRBV4-3 and TRBJ2-1; D uncertain. Trimming stripped 2 bases from V and 0 bases from J, with 8 bases between. Looked up from germline, CDR1 is LGHNA and CDR2 is YSLEER. CDR3 length: 15 residues. CDR3 residues: CASSQSPSSYNEQFF. CDR3 DNA: TGCGCCAGCAGCCAATCCCCTAGCTCCTACAATGAGCAGTTCTTC.

This clone appeared a single time. The rearrangement links TRBV29-1 to TRBJ1-1, with D possibly matching TRBD1 (6 bases). The CDR3 runs 14 residues. CDR1 and CDR2 from the germline V gene are SQVTM and ANQGSEA. The V end was cut by 6 bases, the J end by 1 base, with 15 bases between. The CDR3 DNA is TGCAGCGTGTTGGACAGCCCGGGGAACACTGAAGCTTTCTTT. This codes for CSVLDSPGNTEAFF.

The chain has TRBV6-2 or TRBV6-3 and TRBJ1-5; 7 bases fit TRBD1. Looked up from germline, CDR1 is MNHEY and CDR2 is SVGEGT. Unmatched junction bases numbered 3, after V lost 4 bases and J lost 0 bases. The CDR3 consists of 15 residues. The CDR3 DNA reads as TGTGCCAGCAGTTGGGACAGCCTTAGCAATCAGCCCCAGCATTTT. Translation: CASSWDSLSNQPQHF.

V usage is TRBV18 and J usage is TRBJ2-7, with TRBD1 matching 10 bases. Trimming took 5 bases from V and 2 from J; bases not matched to a gene: 6. This CDR3 region has 15 residues. The germline CDR1 and CDR2 sequences are KGHSH and LQKENI. The CDR3 region has the DNA TGTGCCAGCTCAAACACCGGGACAGGGGCCTACGAGCAGTACTTC. Its translation: CASSNTGTGAYEQYF.

CDR3 DNA: TGTGCCAGTAGCAAAGCGGGAGATTTTCCCGGGGAGCTGTTTTTT. Translating it yields CASSKAGDFPGELFF. The chain joins TRBV19 to TRBJ2-2; 8 nucleotides line up with TRBD2. V shed 6 bases and J 6 bases; nucleotides not matched to a gene: 9. CDR1 and CDR2 (germline): LNHDA, SQIVND (reference sequence). CDR3 length equals 15 residues. Full variable domain (missing parts from reference TRBV19 and TRBJ2-2): DGGITQSPKYLFRKEGQNVTLSCEQNLNHDAMYWYRQDPGQGLRLIYYSQIVNDFQKGDIAEGYSVSREKKESFPLTVTSAQKNPTAFYLCASSKAGDFPGELFFGEGSRLTVL.

This rearrangement joins TRBV5-1 to TRBJ2-6; no reliable D call. Germline V gene lookup returns CDR1 SGHRS and CDR2 YFSETQ. Trimming took 6 bases from V and 0 from J, leaving 4 bases between them. There are 13 residues in the CDR3. CDR3 nucleotide sequence: TGCGCCAGCACCTACTCTGGGGCCAACGTCCTGACTTTC. Residues: CASTYSGANVLTF.

This chain joins TRBV18 and TRBJ2-1, with 11 bases identical to TRBD2. The CDR3 has 19 residues. Germline assignment: CDR1 KGHSH and CDR2 LQKENI. J gave up 4 bases and V 6 bases, and 17 bases lay outside the gene matches. This CDR3 is CASSKGTSGPERLYNEQFF. CDR3 sequence (DNA): TGTGCCAGCTCCAAGGGGACTAGCGGACCAGAGCGCCTGTACAATGAGCAGTTCTTC.

This clone has just one count. The chain links TRBV10-3 to TRBJ2-2, with D unresolved. Germline V gene data show CDR1 as ENHRY and CDR2 as SYGVKD. V gave up 2 bases and J gave up 2 bases, with 12 bases separating them. CDR3 size: 16 residues. CDR3 coding DNA: TGTGCCATCAGTGAGGACTCGCCGACCAACACCGGGGAGCTGTTTTTT. It specifies CAISEDSPTNTGELFF.

This CDR3 is CAAAFTHNQPQHF. In nucleotides, the CDR3 is TGTGCAGCGGCATTCACTCACAATCAGCCCCAGCATTTT. The chain joins TRBV27 to TRBJ1-5; D ambiguous. Germline CDR1 MNHEY, CDR2 SMNVEV (reference sequence). The CDR3 totals 13 residues.

This clone has only a few counts. The chain carries TRBV7-3 and TRBJ2-1; TRBD1 matches 7 bases. V was clipped by 4 bases and J by 9 bases; unmatched bases: 6. This CDR3 comprises 13 residues. CDR1 is SGHTA, CDR2 FQGTGA, per germline. CDR3 DNA: TGTGCCAGCAGCTACCTACAGGGGAGTGAGCAGTTCTTC. It yields the protein CASSYLQGSEQFF.

The rearrangement links TRBV6-2 or TRBV6-3 to TRBJ2-1, with TRBD2 matching over 15 bases. The V gene's germline CDR1 is MNHEY and CDR2 SVGEGT. CDR3 size: 17 residues. The junction had 9 bases not matched to a gene; V was cut back by 4 bases and J by 8 bases. CDR3 coding DNA: TGTGCCAGCAGTTCCTACGGACTAGCGGGAGGGCCATATGAGCAGTTCTTC. It yields the protein CASSSYGLAGGPYEQFF.

This clone is a singleton in its sample. The gene calls are TRBV6-1 and TRBJ2-1, with D perhaps TRBD2 (5 bases). Trimming took off 0 bases at V and 0 bases at J, with 9 bases between the two ends. This CDR3 region has 16 residues. Looked up from germline, CDR1 is MNHNS and CDR2 is SASEGT. The CDR3: CASSEAVGSSYNEQFF. CDR3 sequence (DNA): TGTGCCAGCAGTGAAGCGGTGGGGAGCTCCTACAATGAGCAGTTCTTC.

V usage is TRBV7-8 and J usage is TRBJ2-1; 8 bases are a match to TRBD2. The CDR3 has 12 residues. Germline loops: CDR1 SGHVS, CDR2 FQNEAQ. Trimming removed 5 bases from V and 8 bases from J; junction bases left unmatched: 2. CDR3 residues: CASSRRGDEQFF. CDR3 bases: TGTGCCAGCAGCCGGCGGGGGGATGAGCAGTTCTTC.

The V and J genes are TRBV9 and TRBJ2-1; a weak D match, TRBD1 (5 bases). The V end lost 2 bases, the J end lost 3 bases, and 12 bases lay between the germline ends. Germline V gene sequence: CDR1 SGDLS, CDR2 YYNGEE. The CDR3 sequence is 15 residues long. The CDR3: CASSVSGHSYNEQFF. CDR3 sequence (DNA): TGTGCCAGCAGCGTTTCAGGGCATAGCTACAATGAGCAGTTCTTC.